These 21 T cell receptor beta chains were all obtained from the same sample, sequenced in a study of T cell responses to AZD1222 COVID-19 vaccine. Repertoires were generated with immunoSEQ multiplex PCR, while TCRdb's copy carries only in-frame clones and drops some. The sample lists just under 55,000 clones, nearly 90% occurring once. The specimen comprised peripheral blood, sampled on day 0 of AZD1222 vaccination. Every receptor here comes from an adult in good health.

This chain connects TRBV5-8 to TRBJ2-3; 8 nucleotides align to TRBD2. CDR1 and CDR2 from the germline V gene are SGHTS and YDEGEE. V trimming: 0 bases; J trimming: 6 bases; junction bases outside the gene matches: 6. The CDR3 loop spans 15 amino acids. The CDR3 sequence is CASSLGSGAIDTQYF. DNA for the CDR3: TGTGCCAGCAGCTTGGGTAGCGGGGCGATTGATACGCAGTATTTT.

The chain is built from TRBV29-1 and TRBJ1-3, with 10 bases matching TRBD1. V shed 3 bases and J 8 bases; nucleotides not matched to a gene: 7. Germline assignment: CDR1 SQVTM and CDR2 ANQGSEA. The CDR3 length is 14 residues. The CDR3 sequence: CSVDAYGQGDTIYF. The CDR3 bases are TGCAGCGTTGACGCCTATGGACAGGGGGACACCATATATTTT.

CDR3 nucleotide sequence: TGTGCCAGCAGTGTCAGGGACAGGGGGCTCTATGGCTACACCTTC. It encodes CASSVRDRGLYGYTF. The chain links TRBV2 to TRBJ1-2; 12 positions agree with TRBD1. Unmatched junction bases numbered 4, after V lost 4 bases and J lost 4 bases. CDR1 SNHLY and CDR2 FYNNEI come from the germline V gene. The CDR3 runs 15 residues.

The chain joins TRBV12-3 or TRBV12-4 to TRBJ1-3; unclear D gene. The CDR3 is 12 residues long. Trimming stripped 6 bases from V and 0 bases from J, with 3 bases between. The CDR3 spells CASSHSGNTIYF. CDR3 sequence (DNA): TGTGCCAGCAGCCACTCTGGAAACACCATATATTTT.

The chain employs TRBV7-8 and TRBJ2-7; 10 bases agree with TRBD1. Germline V gene lookup returns CDR1 SGHVS and CDR2 FQNEAQ. This CDR3 is 15 amino acids long. Trimming took 3 bases from V and 6 from J; bases not matched to a gene: 8. CDR3 nucleotides: TGTGCCAGCAGCTTCGGACAGGGGGGAGTCGGCGAGCAGTACTTC. Translated: CASSFGQGGVGEQYF.

The rearrangement links TRBV5-6 to TRBJ2-1; no definite D call. V shed 2 bases and J shed 3 bases, with 15 bases lying between them. The CDR3 extends over 16 amino acids. Germline CDR1 reads SGHDT; CDR2 reads YYEEEE. DNA for the CDR3: TGTGCCAGCAGCTTTAAGGAAGACACGGTCTACAATGAGCAGTTCTTC. Translating gives CASSFKEDTVYNEQFF.

The chain is built from TRBV7-8 and TRBJ2-5; the D is unclear. CDR3 length: 11 residues. Per germline, CDR1 SGHVS and CDR2 FQNEAQ. V lost 5 bases to trimming and J lost 11 bases, with 12 bases between them. CDR3 nucleotide sequence: TGTGCCAGCAGCCTCCCGCCTACTCAGTACTTC. Translation gives CASSLPPTQYF.

The rearrangement links TRBV5-6 to TRBJ2-7; D might be TRBD1 (6 bases). V was cut by 0 bases and J by 2 bases, with 12 bases left in between. Germline V gene lookup returns CDR1 SGHDT and CDR2 YYEEEE. The CDR3 has 15 amino acids. For the CDR3, the DNA is TGTGCCAGCAGCTTGGCCGCTGGACAGACCTACGAGCAGTACTTC. Its translation: CASSLAAGQTYEQYF.

The chain links TRBV6-4 to TRBJ1-4; D remains unclear. The CDR3 sequence is 18 residues long. Looked up from germline, CDR1 is MRHNA and CDR2 is SNTAGT. Deletions cut 0 bases from V and 7 bases from J, with 21 bases between. The CDR3 sequence: CASSDSNQVGEGSEKLFF. CDR3 nucleotides: TGTGCCAGCAGTGACTCTAACCAGGTGGGTGAGGGTAGTGAAAAACTGTTTTTT.

This chain joins TRBV2 and TRBJ2-3; a weak D match, TRBD2 (5 bases). The CDR3 extends over 14 amino acids. Germline CDR1 SNHLY, CDR2 FYNNEI. The V end was cut by 5 bases, the J end by 0 bases, with 9 bases between. In DNA, the CDR3 is TGTGCCAGCAGTAAACTAGAGAGCACAGATACGCAGTATTTT. Translation gives CASSKLESTDTQYF.

This clone is a singleton in its sample. The CDR3 sequence is CASSFQGRTEAFF. The CDR3 coding sequence is TGTGCCAGCAGCTTTCAGGGGCGCACTGAAGCTTTCTTT. The genes are TRBV7-6 and TRBJ1-1; perhaps TRBD1 as D (6 bases). Germline CDR1 SGHVS, CDR2 FNYEAQ. The CDR3 sequence is 13 residues long. V lost 3 bases and J 4 bases, leaving 9 bases between the germline ends.

The chain links TRBV27 to TRBJ1-2; D is unresolved. CDR3 length equals 13 residues. The V gene's germline CDR1 is MNHEY and CDR2 SMNVEV (reference sequence). V was cut by 5 bases and J by 4 bases, with 11 bases left in between. The DNA of the CDR3 is TGTGCCAGCAGTCCTACACAGCTCTATGGCTACACCTTC. Its translation is CASSPTQLYGYTF.

This sequence joins TRBV6-5 and TRBJ2-2; D might be TRBD2 (5 bases). V lost 4 bases and J 7 bases, leaving 13 bases between the germline ends. The CDR3 has 14 amino acids. Looked up from germline, CDR1 is MNHEY and CDR2 is SVGAGI. The CDR3 DNA reads TGTGCCAGCAGTTCTTTTCCCGGGGTCGGGGAGCTGTTTTTT. As protein: CASSSFPGVGELFF.

V is TRBV6-5 and J is TRBJ1-1, with no clear D. Trimming stripped 6 bases from V and 5 bases from J, with 7 bases between. Germline CDR1 reads MNHEY; CDR2 reads SVGAGI. This CDR3 comprises 11 residues. The CDR3 DNA reads as TGTGCCAGCAGCTCAAGGACTGAAGCTTTCTTT. Translating gives CASSSRTEAFF.

V and J are TRBV12-3 or TRBV12-4 and TRBJ1-2; 8 nucleotides line up with TRBD1. Losses at the gene ends were 5 bases for V and 9 bases for J; bases not matched to a gene: 5. The CDR3 is made up of 12 amino acids. As DNA, the CDR3 is TGTGCCAGCAGTAGACAGGGGACTAGCTACACCTTC. Its translation is CASSRQGTSYTF.

The V and J genes are TRBV7-2 and TRBJ2-4; D perhaps matches TRBD1 (5 bases). Germline CDR1 reads SGHTA; CDR2 reads FQGNSA. The CDR3 has 15 residues. V was shortened by 5 bases and J by 0 bases, with 11 bases between the two germline ends. CDR3 coding DNA: TGTGCCAGCAGCCCCCAGACAGAAGCCAAAAACATTCAGTACTTC. It is translated as CASSPQTEAKNIQYF.

The DNA of the CDR3 is TGTGCCAGCAGTTCTCAGGGAGGCGGCACTGAAGCTTTCTTT. Translated: CASSSQGGGTEAFF. V is TRBV6-5 and J is TRBJ1-1; D perhaps matches TRBD1 (5 bases). The CDR3 spans 14 residues. In germline, CDR1 is MNHEY, CDR2 SVGAGI. V was pared by 4 bases and J by 4 bases, with 13 bases between.

This chain connects TRBV5-1 to TRBJ2-2; 7 bases fit TRBD1. The CDR3 runs 15 residues. The J segment lost 5 bases and the V segment lost 4 bases, leaving 8 bases of the junction unmatched. Germline CDR1 is SGHRS and CDR2 is YFSETQ. The CDR3 here is CASSVSHRGTGELFF. In nucleotides, the CDR3 is TGCGCCAGCAGCGTTAGCCACAGGGGAACCGGGGAGCTGTTTTTT.

The rearrangement links TRBV3-1 (or the pseudogene TRBV3-2) to TRBJ1-1, with D unresolved. This CDR3 is built from 13 residues. From germline, CDR1 is LGHDT and CDR2 YNNKEL (reference sequence). The germline V and J ends were trimmed by 3 bases and 2 bases, with 7 bases remaining between them. The CDR3: CASSQKPNTEAFF. As DNA, the CDR3 is TGTGCCAGCAGCCAGAAGCCAAACACTGAAGCTTTCTTT.

The rearrangement links TRBV5-1 to TRBJ2-3; D gene ambiguous. Germline V CDR1 and CDR2: SGHRS, YFSETQ. Trimming took 0 bases from V and 2 from J, leaving 7 bases between them. The CDR3 totals 14 residues. The CDR3 sequence: CASSLVAATDTQYF. The CDR3, as DNA: TGCGCCAGCAGCTTGGTGGCAGCCACAGATACGCAGTATTTT.

This clone was seen a handful of times. The J gene is TRBJ1-6, the V gene TRBV4-1, with a weak D call TRBD1 (5 bases). This CDR3 region has 13 residues. Trimming removed 5 bases at V and 9 bases at J, with 11 bases between. CDR1 and CDR2 from the germline V gene are MGHRA and YSYEKL. CDR3 residues: CASSLGEISPLHF. For the CDR3, the DNA is TGCGCCAGCAGCTTAGGGGAGATTTCACCCCTCCACTTT.